The 9 T cell receptor beta chains in this list originate from one sample, sequenced in a study of blood T cell repertoires in COVID-19. Repertoires were generated with immunoSEQ multiplex PCR, while TCRdb's copy carries only in-frame clones and drops some. Of 200,000 to 250,000 clones listed, approximately 90% are singletons. The sequenced material came from peripheral blood. The receptors derive from a man aged 80 or over with acute or convalescent COVID-19.

CDR3 nucleotides: TGCGCCAGCAGCCCGATTTTAGCGGGAGGCGACGGGAACAATGAGCAGTTCTTC. Protein: CASSPILAGGDGNNEQFF. This chain links TRBV5-1 with TRBJ2-1, with TRBD2 matching 10 bases. In germline, CDR1 is SGHRS, CDR2 YFSETQ. This CDR3 has 18 residues. V shed 4 bases, J shed 5 bases, and the junction held 15 bases outside the gene matches.

This clone was found a few times. V is TRBV3-1 (or the pseudogene TRBV3-2) and J is TRBJ2-1; 10 nucleotides align to TRBD1. J lost 6 bases, V lost 5 bases, and 7 bases had no gene match. The length of the CDR3 is 15 residues. Germline lookup yields CDR1 LGHDT and CDR2 YNNKEL (reference sequence). The CDR3 DNA reads TGTGCCAGCAGCGGCGGACAGGGGGGGTTCAATGAGCAGTTCTTC. This sequence encodes CASSGGQGGFNEQFF.

V and J are TRBV28 and TRBJ1-3; D gene ambiguous. Trimming left V 6 bases short and J 2 bases short, with 5 bases between. Looked up from germline, CDR1 is MDHEN and CDR2 is SYDVKM. CDR3 length equals 12 residues. The CDR3 loop reads CASSLAGNTIYF. The CDR3 coding sequence is TGTGCCAGCAGCCTCGCTGGAAACACCATATATTTT.

The CDR3, as DNA: TGCGCCAGCAGCCATGACGGACAGGGAACGAATGGCTACACCTTC. The encoded protein is CASSHDGQGTNGYTF. This chain connects TRBV4-1 to TRBJ1-2; TRBD1 agrees at 8 bases. Germline CDR1 is MGHRA and CDR2 is YSYEKL. The CDR3 is 15 amino acids. Trimming at V came to 3 bases and at J to 6 bases, leaving 9 bases not matched to a gene.

CDR3: CASSLTVNTEAFF. The CDR3 DNA reads TGTGCCAGCAGCTTAACGGTGAACACTGAAGCTTTCTTT. The chain combines TRBV11-3 with TRBJ1-1; D remains unclear. The germline V and J ends were trimmed by 2 bases and 0 bases, with 4 bases remaining between them. Germline CDR1 reads SGHNT; CDR2 reads YENEEA. The CDR3 extends over 13 amino acids.

The sample holds one count of this clone. V and J are TRBV27 and TRBJ1-2; no firm D call. The CDR3 extends over 13 amino acids. V gave up 3 bases and J gave up 3 bases, with 8 bases separating them. CDR1 is MNHEY, CDR2 SMNVEV, per germline (reference sequence). This chain's CDR3 is CASSFASDYGYTF. The CDR3 coding sequence is TGTGCCAGCAGTTTCGCCTCGGACTATGGCTACACCTTC.

This chain connects TRBV11-2 to TRBJ1-1; 9 bases agree with TRBD1. The CDR3 covers 16 residues. V was clipped by 5 bases and J by 5 bases; unmatched bases: 12. CDR1 is SGHAT and CDR2 is FQNNGV in the germline V gene. The CDR3 sequence: CASSPFWTGERTEAFF. The CDR3 DNA reads as TGTGCCAGCAGCCCTTTTTGGACAGGGGAGCGTACTGAAGCTTTCTTT.

The rearrangement uses TRBV28 and TRBJ2-2; D is unresolved. This CDR3 is built from 13 residues. Per germline, CDR1 MDHEN and CDR2 SYDVKM. V was trimmed by 6 bases and J by 5 bases, leaving 10 bases between them. This CDR3 is CASRSPFTGELFF. The CDR3, as DNA: TGTGCCAGCAGATCCCCGTTTACCGGGGAGCTGTTTTTT.

The chain has TRBV6-5 and TRBJ2-7, with a weak D call TRBD1 (5 bases). V was clipped by 6 bases and J by 4 bases, with 13 bases between them. Germline CDR1 reads MNHEY; CDR2 reads SVGAGI. The CDR3 loop spans 13 amino acids. The CDR3 protein is CASSSPGLYEQYV. The DNA for the CDR3 is TGTGCCAGCAGCTCGCCAGGGTTATACGAGCAGTACGTC.